A selection of T cell receptor beta chains follows, all from one sample in a study of T cell responses to AZD1222 COVID-19 vaccine. The repertoire was sequenced with immunoSEQ multiplex PCR; TCRdb's copy has only in-frame clones and lacks some. This sample has approximately 130,000 clones, with approximately 93% found just once. The material was peripheral blood, obtained on day 0 of AZD1222 vaccination. The receptors originated from an adult in good health. CDR3s include the opening cysteine and the closing phenylalanine or tryptophan. Each record gives: J gene, clone size, D gene, V gene, CDR3 protein, CDR3 DNA. The D gene is left open where the match is weak. Rows may omit the clone size; those that give it use once, few, many or a size class.

TRBJ1-2,.,.,TRBV6-1,CASSEDHSIGIYGYTF,TGTGCCAGCAGTGAAGATCACAGCATAGGGATCTATGGCTACACCTTC
TRBJ2-7,few,TRBD2,TRBV9,CASSVQAGGLYEQYF,TGTGCCAGCAGCGTCCAAGCGGGGGGCCTCTACGAGCAGTACTTC
TRBJ1-5,.,.,TRBV7-9,CASSPPGHSNQPQHF,TGTGCCAGCAGCCCCCCCGGACATAGCAATCAGCCCCAGCATTTT
TRBJ2-5,.,TRBD2,TRBV2,CASSGGTSLETQYF,TGTGCCAGCAGCGGGGGGACTAGCTTAGAGACCCAGTACTTC
TRBJ1-2,.,TRBD1,TRBV5-1,CASSLQPDRAFGYTF,TGCGCCAGCAGCTTGCAACCGGACAGGGCCTTTGGCTACACCTTC
TRBJ1-5,.,.,TRBV19,CASSIKGKVSYQPQHF,TGTGCCAGTAGTATTAAAGGGAAAGTATCGTATCAGCCCCAGCATTTT
TRBJ2-7,.,TRBD1,TRBV6-5,CATGTGGAEEQYF,TGTGCCACAGGGACAGGGGGCGCGGAAGAGCAGTACTTC
TRBJ2-4,few,.,TRBV5-1,CASSLEGVGRLAKNIQYF,TGCGCCAGCAGCTTGGAGGGGGTAGGACGACTAGCCAAAAACATTCAGTACTTC
TRBJ2-3,.,.,TRBV9,CASSVEGPSTDTQYF,TGTGCCAGCAGCGTCGAGGGGCCGAGCACAGATACGCAGTATTTT
TRBJ1-2,.,.,TRBV7-9,CASSFSAQGYGYTF,TGTGCCAGCAGCTTCTCAGCGCAGGGCTATGGCTACACCTTC
TRBJ1-2,.,.,TRBV5-1,CASSLGRNYGYTF,TGCGCCAGCAGCTTGGGCCGGAACTATGGCTACACCTTC
TRBJ1-1,.,.,TRBV18,CASSPAGATEAFF,TGTGCCAGCTCACCGGCAGGGGCCACTGAAGCTTTCTTT
TRBJ1-1,.,.,TRBV5-1,CASSLGGLGKAFF,TGCGCCAGCAGCTTGGGGGGTCTGGGAAAAGCTTTCTTT